The 8 T cell receptor beta chains below were found in one sample sequenced in a study of blood T cell repertoires in COVID-19. Only in-frame clones appear in the TCRdb table, and some are missing; sequencing was by immunoSEQ multiplex PCR. The sample records 30,000 to 40,000 clones, 90% being singletons. Sequenced: peripheral blood. The receptors shown here come from a man in his 60s with active or convalescent COVID-19.

The V gene is TRBV4-1, the J gene TRBJ2-5, with a weak D call TRBD1 (7 bases). V lost 4 bases, J lost 5 bases, and 17 bases lay in between. CDR3 size: 15 residues. Germline CDR1 is MGHRA and CDR2 is YSYEKL. This CDR3 is CASSPYRGRGETQYF. In nucleotides, the CDR3 is TGCGCCAGCAGCCCGTACAGGGGTCGGGGGGAGACCCAGTACTTC.

The J gene is TRBJ2-3, the V gene TRBV9, with D perhaps TRBD2 (6 bases). The V end was cut by 2 bases, the J end by 4 bases, with 8 bases between. Germline values: CDR1 SGDLS, CDR2 YYNGEE. The length of the CDR3 is 13 residues. CDR3 region: CASSVGGADTQYF. CDR3 bases: TGTGCCAGCAGCGTCGGAGGGGCAGATACGCAGTATTTT.

The chain employs TRBV29-1 and TRBJ2-3; tentatively, D is TRBD2 (6 bases). The V and J ends lost 5 bases and 0 bases respectively, with 12 bases between them. Germline lookup yields CDR1 SQVTM and CDR2 ANQGSEA. The CDR3 is 14 residues long. The CDR3 loop is CSVRIGTSTDTQYF. The CDR3 region has the DNA TGCAGCGTTAGGATAGGGACTAGCACAGATACGCAGTATTTT.

The chain has TRBV28 and TRBJ1-2, with 8 bases that match TRBD1. This CDR3 has 13 amino acids. Trimming removed 7 bases from V and 3 bases from J; junction bases left unmatched: 4. Germline V CDR1 and CDR2: MDHEN, SYDVKM. The CDR3: CASNQDRDYGYTF. CDR3 nucleotides: TGTGCCAGCAACCAGGACAGGGACTATGGCTACACCTTC.

This clone was counted a few times. The chain uses TRBV2 and TRBJ1-5; TRBD1 aligns across 9 bases. The CDR3 length is 17 residues. Germline CDR1 SNHLY, CDR2 FYNNEI. Trimming took 6 bases from V and 2 from J; bases not matched to a gene: 11. This CDR3 is CASRRDRVGGGNQPQHF. The CDR3 DNA is TGTGCCAGCAGACGGGACAGGGTCGGTGGTGGCAATCAGCCCCAGCATTTT.

The chain carries TRBV19 and TRBJ2-2; D possibly corresponds to TRBD1 (5 bases). Trimming took off 5 bases at V and 6 bases at J, with 16 bases between the two ends. Germline loops: CDR1 LNHDA, CDR2 SQIVND (reference sequence). The CDR3 loop spans 15 amino acids. This CDR3 is CASSPSHVGAGELFF. CDR3 sequence (DNA): TGTGCCAGTAGTCCTAGTCATGTAGGGGCCGGGGAGCTGTTTTTT.

This chain links TRBV7-9 with TRBJ2-2, with TRBD1 as a possible D gene (6 bases). Germline CDR1 SEHNR, CDR2 FQNEAQ (reference sequence). Trimming removed 11 bases from V and 5 bases from J, with 15 bases in between. The length of the CDR3 is 13 residues. The CDR3 sequence: CARGGSSTGELFF. In DNA form, the CDR3 reads TGTGCCCGAGGGGGTAGCTCTACCGGGGAGCTGTTTTTT.

V usage is TRBV7-8 and J usage is TRBJ2-1, with TRBD1 identical over 8 bases. The CDR3 runs to 12 residues. After removal of 8 bases from V and 10 bases from J, the junction contained 7 bases not matched to a gene. Germline CDR1 SGHVS, CDR2 FQNEAQ. The DNA for the CDR3 is TGTGCCAGCCGAATAACAGGGGGAGAGCAGTTCTTC. Residues: CASRITGGEQFF.